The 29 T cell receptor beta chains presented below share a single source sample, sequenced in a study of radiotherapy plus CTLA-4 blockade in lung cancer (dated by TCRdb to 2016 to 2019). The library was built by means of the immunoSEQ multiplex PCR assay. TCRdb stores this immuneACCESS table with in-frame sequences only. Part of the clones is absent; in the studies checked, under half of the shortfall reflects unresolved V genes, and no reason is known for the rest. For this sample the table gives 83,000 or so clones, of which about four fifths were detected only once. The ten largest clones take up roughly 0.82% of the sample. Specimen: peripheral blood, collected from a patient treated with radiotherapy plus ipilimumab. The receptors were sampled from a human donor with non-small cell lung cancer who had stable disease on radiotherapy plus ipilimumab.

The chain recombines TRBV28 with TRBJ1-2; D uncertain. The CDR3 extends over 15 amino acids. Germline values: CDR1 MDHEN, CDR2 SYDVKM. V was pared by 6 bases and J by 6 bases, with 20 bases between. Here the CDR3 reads CASSLGAVGLHGYTF. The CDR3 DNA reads TGTGCCAGCAGCCTCGGCGCTGTTGGGCTACATGGCTACACCTTC.

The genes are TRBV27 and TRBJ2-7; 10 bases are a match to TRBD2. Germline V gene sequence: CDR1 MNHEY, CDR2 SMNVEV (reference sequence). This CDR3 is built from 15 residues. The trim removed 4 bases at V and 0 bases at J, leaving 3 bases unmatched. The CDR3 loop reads CASSWTSGSSYEQYF. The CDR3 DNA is TGTGCCAGCAGTTGGACTAGCGGAAGCTCCTACGAGCAGTACTTC.

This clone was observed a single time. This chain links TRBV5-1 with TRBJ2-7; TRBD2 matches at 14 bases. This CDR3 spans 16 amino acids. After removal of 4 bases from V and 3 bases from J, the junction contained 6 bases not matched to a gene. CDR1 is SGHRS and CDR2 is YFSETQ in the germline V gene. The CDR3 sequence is CASSGTSGSRHYEQYF. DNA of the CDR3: TGCGCCAGCAGCGGGACTAGCGGGAGTCGACACTACGAGCAGTACTTC.

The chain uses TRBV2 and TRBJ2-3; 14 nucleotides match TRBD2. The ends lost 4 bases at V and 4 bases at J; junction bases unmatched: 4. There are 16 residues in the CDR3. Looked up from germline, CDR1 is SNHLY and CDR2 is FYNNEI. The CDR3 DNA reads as TGTGCCAGCAGTGGGACTAGCGGGGGGTGGGCAGATACGCAGTATTTT. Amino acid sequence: CASSGTSGGWADTQYF.

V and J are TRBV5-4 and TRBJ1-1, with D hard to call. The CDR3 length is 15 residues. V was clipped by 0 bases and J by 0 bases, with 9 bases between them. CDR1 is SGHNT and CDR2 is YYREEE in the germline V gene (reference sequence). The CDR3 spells CASSLVEGLNTEAFF. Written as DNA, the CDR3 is TGTGCCAGCAGCTTGGTAGAGGGCCTGAACACTGAAGCTTTCTTT.

The CDR3 nucleotides are TGCAGCGTGGAGGAGAATCTTAACTATGGCTACACCTTC. It is translated as CSVEENLNYGYTF. The J gene is TRBJ1-2, the V gene TRBV29-1; D not resolved. The germline V gene encodes CDR1 SQVTM and CDR2 ANQGSEA. The V gene lost 6 bases and the J gene lost 1 base, with 12 bases spanning the gap. The CDR3 runs 13 residues.

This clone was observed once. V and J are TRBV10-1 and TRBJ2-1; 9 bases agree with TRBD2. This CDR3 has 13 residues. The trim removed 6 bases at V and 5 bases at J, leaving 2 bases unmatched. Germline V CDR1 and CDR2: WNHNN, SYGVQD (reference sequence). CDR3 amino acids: CASSAGGHNEQFF. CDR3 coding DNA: TGCGCCAGCAGCGCGGGGGGGCACAATGAGCAGTTCTTC.

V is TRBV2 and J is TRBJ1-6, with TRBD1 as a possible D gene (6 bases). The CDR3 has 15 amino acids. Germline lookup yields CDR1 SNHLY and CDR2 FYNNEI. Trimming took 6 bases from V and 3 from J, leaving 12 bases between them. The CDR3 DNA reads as TGTGCCAGCAGGAGGACAGACAACTATAATTCACCCCTCCACTTT. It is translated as CASRRTDNYNSPLHF.

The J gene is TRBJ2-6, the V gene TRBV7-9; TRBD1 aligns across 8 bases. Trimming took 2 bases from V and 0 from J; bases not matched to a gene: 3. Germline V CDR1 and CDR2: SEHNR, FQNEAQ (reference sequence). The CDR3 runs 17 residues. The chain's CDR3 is CASSLRQGNSGANVLTF. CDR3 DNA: TGTGCCAGCAGCTTAAGACAGGGGAACTCTGGGGCCAACGTCCTGACTTTC.

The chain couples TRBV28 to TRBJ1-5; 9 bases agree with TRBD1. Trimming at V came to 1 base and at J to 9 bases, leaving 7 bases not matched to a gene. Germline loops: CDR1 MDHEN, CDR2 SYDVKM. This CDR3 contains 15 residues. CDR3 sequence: CASSLSGTGMAPQHF. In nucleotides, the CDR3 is TGTGCCAGCAGTTTATCGGGGACAGGGATGGCGCCCCAGCATTTT.

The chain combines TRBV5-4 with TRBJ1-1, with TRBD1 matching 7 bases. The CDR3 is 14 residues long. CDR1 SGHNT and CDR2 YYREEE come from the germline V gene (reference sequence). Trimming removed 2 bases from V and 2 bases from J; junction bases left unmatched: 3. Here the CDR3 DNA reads TGTGCCAGCAGCTTCCGGGACAGAAACACTGAAGCTTTCTTT. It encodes CASSFRDRNTEAFF.

The CDR3, as DNA: TGTGCCAGCTCACCAGATCGGCGGGGTGAGTTGGAGCCCCAGCATTTT. This translates into CASSPDRRGELEPQHF. The chain couples TRBV18 to TRBJ1-5; D unresolved. The CDR3 length is 16 residues. Germline V CDR1 and CDR2: KGHSH, LQKENI. V shed 2 bases and J shed 8 bases, with 19 bases lying between them. Full variable domain (outside the CDR3, taken from reference TRBV18 and TRBJ1-5): NAGVMQNPRHLVRRRGQEARLRCSPMKGHSHVYWYRQLPEEGLKFMVYLQKENIIDESGMPKERFSAEFPKEGPSILRIQQVVRGDSAAYFCASSPDRRGELEPQHFGDGTRLSIL.

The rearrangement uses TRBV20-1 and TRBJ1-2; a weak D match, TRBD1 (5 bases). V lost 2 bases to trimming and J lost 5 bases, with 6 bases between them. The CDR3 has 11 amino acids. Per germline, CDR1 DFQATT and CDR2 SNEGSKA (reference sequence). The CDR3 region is CSARPGYGYTF. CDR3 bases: TGCAGTGCTAGACCAGGGTATGGCTACACCTTC.

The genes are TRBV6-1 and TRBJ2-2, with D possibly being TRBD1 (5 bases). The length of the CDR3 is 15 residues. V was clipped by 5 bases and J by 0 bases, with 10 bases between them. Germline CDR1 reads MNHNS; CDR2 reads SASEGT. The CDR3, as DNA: TGTGCCAGCAGTCCTTTAGGGGCGAACACCGGGGAGCTGTTTTTT. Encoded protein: CASSPLGANTGELFF.

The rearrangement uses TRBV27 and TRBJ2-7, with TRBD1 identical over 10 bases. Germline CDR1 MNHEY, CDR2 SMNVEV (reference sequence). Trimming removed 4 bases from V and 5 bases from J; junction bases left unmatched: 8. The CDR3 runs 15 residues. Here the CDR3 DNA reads TGTGCCAGCAGTTCATCCGGGACAGGGGTCAACGAGCAGTACTTC. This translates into CASSSSGTGVNEQYF.

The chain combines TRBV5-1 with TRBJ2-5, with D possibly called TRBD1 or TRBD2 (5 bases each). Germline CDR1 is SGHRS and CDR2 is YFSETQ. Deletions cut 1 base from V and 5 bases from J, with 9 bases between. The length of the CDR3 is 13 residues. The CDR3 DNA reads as TGCGCCAGCAGCTTGCTGGGGGAGGAGACCCAGTACTTC. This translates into CASSLLGEETQYF.

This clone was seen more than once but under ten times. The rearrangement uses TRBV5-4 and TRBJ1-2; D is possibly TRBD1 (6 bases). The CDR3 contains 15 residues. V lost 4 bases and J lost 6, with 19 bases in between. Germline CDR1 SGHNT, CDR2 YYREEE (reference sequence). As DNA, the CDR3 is TGTGCCAGCAGCCGGGGGGGCGCCACGTTAGATGGCTACACCTTC. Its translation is CASSRGGATLDGYTF. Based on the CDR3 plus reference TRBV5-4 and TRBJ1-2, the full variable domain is ETGVTQSPTHLIKTRGQQVTLRCSSQSGHNTVSWYQQALGQGPQFIFQYYREEENGRGNFPPRFSGLQFPNYSSELNVNALELDDSALYLCASSRGGATLDGYTFGSGTRLTVV.

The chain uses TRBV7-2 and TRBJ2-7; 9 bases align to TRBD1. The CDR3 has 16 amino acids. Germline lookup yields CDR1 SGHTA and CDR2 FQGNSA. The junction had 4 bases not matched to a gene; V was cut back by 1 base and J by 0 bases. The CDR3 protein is CASSLEGTGSSYEQYF. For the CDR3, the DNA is TGTGCCAGCAGCTTAGAAGGGACAGGGAGCTCCTACGAGCAGTACTTC.

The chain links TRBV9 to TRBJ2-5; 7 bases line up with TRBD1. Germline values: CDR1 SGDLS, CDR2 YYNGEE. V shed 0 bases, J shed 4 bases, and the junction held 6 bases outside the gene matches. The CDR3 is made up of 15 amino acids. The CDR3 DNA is TGTGCCAGCAGCGTAGTAACAGGGGTTGGAGAGACCCAGTACTTC. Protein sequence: CASSVVTGVGETQYF.

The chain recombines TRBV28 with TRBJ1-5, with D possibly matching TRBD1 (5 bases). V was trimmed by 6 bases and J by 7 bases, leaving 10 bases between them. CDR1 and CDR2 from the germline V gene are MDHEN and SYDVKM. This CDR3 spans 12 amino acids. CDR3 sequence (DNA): TGTGCCAGCAGGGGCGGGGGACAGCCCCAGCATTTT. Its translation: CASRGGGQPQHF.

In nucleotides, the CDR3 is TGTGCCAGCAGCGCCCCACTAGCGGGGGGATTCACAGATACGCAGTATTTT. As protein: CASSAPLAGGFTDTQYF. The chain uses TRBV9 and TRBJ2-3, with 12 bases identical to TRBD2. The CDR3 has 17 residues. The germline gives CDR1 SGDLS, CDR2 YYNGEE. The ends lost 3 bases at V and 2 bases at J; junction bases unmatched: 7.

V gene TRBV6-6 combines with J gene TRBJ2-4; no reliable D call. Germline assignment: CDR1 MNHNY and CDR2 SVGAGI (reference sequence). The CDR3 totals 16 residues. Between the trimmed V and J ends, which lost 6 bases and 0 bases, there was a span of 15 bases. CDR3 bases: TGTGCCAGCAGGCCTGATGTACTTCTAGCCAAAAACATTCAGTACTTC. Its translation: CASRPDVLLAKNIQYF.

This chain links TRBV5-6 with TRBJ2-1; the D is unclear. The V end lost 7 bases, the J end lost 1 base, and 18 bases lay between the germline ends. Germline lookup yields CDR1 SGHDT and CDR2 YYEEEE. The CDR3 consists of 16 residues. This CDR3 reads CASSRPKRTSYNEQFF. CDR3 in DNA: TGTGCCAGCTCCCGACCGAAGCGAACGTCCTACAATGAGCAGTTCTTC. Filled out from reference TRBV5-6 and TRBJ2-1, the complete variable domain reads DAGVTQSPTHLIKTRGQQVTLRCSPKSGHDTVSWYQQALGQGPQFIFQYYEEEERQRGNFPDRFSGHQFPNYSSELNVNALLLGDSALYLCASSRPKRTSYNEQFFGPGTRLTVL.

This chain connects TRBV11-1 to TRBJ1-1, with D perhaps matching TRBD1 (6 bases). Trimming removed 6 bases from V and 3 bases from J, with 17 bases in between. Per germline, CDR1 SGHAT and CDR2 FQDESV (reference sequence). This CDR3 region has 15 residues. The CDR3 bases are TGTGCCAGCAGTCGAGGGGGGGTTAAGTACACTGAAGCTTTCTTT. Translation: CASSRGGVKYTEAFF.

The CDR3 here is CASSLRQGDTQYF. The CDR3 coding sequence is TGCGCCAGCAGCTTACGACAGGGGGATACGCAGTATTTT. The V call is TRBV5-1, the J call TRBJ2-3, with TRBD1 matching over 8 bases. CDR1 is SGHRS, CDR2 YFSETQ, per germline. This CDR3 is built from 13 residues. V trimming: 2 bases; J trimming: 6 bases; junction bases outside the gene matches: 2.

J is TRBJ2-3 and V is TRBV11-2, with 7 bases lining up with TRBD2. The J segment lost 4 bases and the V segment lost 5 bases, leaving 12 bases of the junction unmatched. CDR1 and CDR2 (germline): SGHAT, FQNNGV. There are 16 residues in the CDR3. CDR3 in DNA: TGTGCCAGCAGCCCTGGACTAGACTTTCCCCCAGATACGCAGTATTTT. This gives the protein CASSPGLDFPPDTQYF.

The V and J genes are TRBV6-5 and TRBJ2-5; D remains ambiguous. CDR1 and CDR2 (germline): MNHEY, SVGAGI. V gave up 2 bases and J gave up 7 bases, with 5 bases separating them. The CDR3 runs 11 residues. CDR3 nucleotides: TGTGCCAGCAGTTACCATGGGACCCAGTACTTC. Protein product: CASSYHGTQYF.

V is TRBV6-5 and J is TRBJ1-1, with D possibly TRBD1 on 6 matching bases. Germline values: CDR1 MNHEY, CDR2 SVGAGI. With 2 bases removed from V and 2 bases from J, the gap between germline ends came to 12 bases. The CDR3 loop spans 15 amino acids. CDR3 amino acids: CASSYLAGANTEAFF. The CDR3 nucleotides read TGTGCCAGCAGTTACCTAGCGGGGGCAAACACTGAAGCTTTCTTT.

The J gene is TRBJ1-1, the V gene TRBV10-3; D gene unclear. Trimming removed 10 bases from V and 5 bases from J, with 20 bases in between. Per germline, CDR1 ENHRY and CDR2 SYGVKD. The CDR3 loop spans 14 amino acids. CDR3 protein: CATTAGQTGTEAFF. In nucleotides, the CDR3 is TGTGCCACGACCGCGGGTCAAACGGGGACTGAAGCTTTCTTT.